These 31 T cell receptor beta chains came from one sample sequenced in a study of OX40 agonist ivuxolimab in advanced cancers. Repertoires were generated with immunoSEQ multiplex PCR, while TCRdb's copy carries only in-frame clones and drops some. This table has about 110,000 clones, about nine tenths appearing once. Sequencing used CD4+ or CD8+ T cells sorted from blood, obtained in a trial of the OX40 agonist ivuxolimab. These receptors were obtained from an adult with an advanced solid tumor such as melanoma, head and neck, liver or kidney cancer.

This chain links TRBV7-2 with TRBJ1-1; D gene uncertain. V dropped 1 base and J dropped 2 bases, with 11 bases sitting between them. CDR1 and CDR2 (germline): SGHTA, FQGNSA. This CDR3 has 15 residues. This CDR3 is CASSLVGGLNTEAFF. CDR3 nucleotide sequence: TGTGCCAGCAGCTTAGTGGGAGGGCTTAACACTGAAGCTTTCTTT.

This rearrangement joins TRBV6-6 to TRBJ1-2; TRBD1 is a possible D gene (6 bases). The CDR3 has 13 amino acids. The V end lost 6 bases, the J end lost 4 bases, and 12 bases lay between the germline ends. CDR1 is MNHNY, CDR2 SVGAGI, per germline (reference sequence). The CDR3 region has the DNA TGTGCCAGCAGGGTACAGGGAGTCTATGGCTACACCTTC. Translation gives CASRVQGVYGYTF.

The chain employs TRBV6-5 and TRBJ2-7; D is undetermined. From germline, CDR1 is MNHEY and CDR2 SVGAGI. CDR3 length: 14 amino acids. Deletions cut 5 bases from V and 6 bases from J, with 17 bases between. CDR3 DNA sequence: TGTGCCAGCAGTCGACCGGGCCCCTTCTCCGAGCAGTACTTC. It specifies CASSRPGPFSEQYF.

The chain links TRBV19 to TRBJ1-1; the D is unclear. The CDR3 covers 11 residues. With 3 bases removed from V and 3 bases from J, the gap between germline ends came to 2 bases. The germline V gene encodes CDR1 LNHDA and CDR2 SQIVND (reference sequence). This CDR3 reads CASSIYTEAFF. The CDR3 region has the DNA TGTGCCAGTAGTATCTACACTGAAGCTTTCTTT.

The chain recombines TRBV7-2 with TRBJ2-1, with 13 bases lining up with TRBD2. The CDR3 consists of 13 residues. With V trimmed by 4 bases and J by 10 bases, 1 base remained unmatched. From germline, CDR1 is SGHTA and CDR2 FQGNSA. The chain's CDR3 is CASSWGLAGEQFF. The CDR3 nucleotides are TGTGCCAGCAGCTGGGGACTAGCGGGGGAGCAGTTCTTC.

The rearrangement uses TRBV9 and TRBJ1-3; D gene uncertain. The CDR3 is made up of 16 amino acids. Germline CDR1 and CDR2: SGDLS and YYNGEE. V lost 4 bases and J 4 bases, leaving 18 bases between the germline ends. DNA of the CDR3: TGTGCCAGCAGCTACCAGGCAGGTCCGTCCGGAAACACCATATATTTT. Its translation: CASSYQAGPSGNTIYF.

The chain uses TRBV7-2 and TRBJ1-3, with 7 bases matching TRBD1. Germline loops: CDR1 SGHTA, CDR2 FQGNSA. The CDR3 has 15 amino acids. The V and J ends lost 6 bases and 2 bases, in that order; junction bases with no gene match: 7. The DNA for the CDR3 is TGTGCCAGCAGGACAGGGAATAGCCCTGGAAACACCATATATTTT. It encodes CASRTGNSPGNTIYF.

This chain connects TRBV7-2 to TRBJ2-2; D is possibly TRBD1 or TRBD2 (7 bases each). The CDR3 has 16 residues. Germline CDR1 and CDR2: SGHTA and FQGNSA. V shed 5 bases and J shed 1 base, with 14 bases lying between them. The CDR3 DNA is TGTGCCAGCAGCCTGGGACAGCGGGGGAACACCGGGGAGCTGTTTTTT. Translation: CASSLGQRGNTGELFF.

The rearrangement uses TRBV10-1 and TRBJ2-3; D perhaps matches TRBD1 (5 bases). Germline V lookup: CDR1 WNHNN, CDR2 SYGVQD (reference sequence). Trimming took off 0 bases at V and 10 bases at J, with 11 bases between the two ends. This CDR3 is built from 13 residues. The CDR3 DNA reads TGCGCCAGCAGTGAGTCCATTCAGGGTGCGCAGTATTTT. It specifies CASSESIQGAQYF.

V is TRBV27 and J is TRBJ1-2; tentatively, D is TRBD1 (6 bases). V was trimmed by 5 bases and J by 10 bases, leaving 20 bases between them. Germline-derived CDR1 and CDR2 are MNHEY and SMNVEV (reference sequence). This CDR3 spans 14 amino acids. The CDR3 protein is CASSLRRGGSDYTF. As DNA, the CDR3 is TGTGCCAGCAGTCTCAGGCGGGGGGGCTCAGACTACACCTTC.

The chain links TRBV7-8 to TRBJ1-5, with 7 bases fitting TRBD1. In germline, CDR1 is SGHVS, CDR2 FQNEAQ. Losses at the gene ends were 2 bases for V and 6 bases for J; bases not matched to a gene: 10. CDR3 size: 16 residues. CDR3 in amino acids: CASSLPATGLGQPQHF. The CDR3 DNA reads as TGTGCCAGCAGCTTACCCGCGACAGGGCTGGGTCAGCCCCAGCATTTT. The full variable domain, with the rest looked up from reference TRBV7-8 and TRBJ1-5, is GAGVSQSPRYKVAKRGQDVALRCDPISGHVSLFWYQQALGQGPEFLTYFQNEAQLDKSGLPSDRFFAERPEGSVSTLKIQRTQQEDSAVYLCASSLPATGLGQPQHFGDGTRLSIL.

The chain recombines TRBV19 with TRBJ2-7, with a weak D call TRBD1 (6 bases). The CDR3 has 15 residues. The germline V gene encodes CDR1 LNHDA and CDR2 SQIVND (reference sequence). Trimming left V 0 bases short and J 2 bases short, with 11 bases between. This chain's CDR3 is CASSIDRGATYEQYF. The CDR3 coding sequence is TGTGCCAGTAGTATAGACAGGGGAGCAACCTACGAGCAGTACTTC.

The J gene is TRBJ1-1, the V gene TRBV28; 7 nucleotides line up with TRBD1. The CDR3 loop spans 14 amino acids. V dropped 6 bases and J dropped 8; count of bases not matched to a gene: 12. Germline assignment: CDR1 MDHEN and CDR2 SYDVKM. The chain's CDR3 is CASREDRPTGEAFF. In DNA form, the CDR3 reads TGTGCCAGCAGGGAGGACAGGCCGACGGGAGAAGCTTTCTTT.

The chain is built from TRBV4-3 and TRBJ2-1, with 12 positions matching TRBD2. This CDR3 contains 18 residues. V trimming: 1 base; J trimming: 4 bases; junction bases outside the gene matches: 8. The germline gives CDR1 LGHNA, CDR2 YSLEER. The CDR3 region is CASSQGSGLAGRYNEQFF. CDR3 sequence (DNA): TGCGCCAGCAGCCAAGGGTCTGGACTAGCGGGGCGATACAATGAGCAGTTCTTC.

The CDR3 DNA is TGCGCCAGCAGCCAAGACAGCAATCAGCCCCAGCATTTT. Translated, it gives CASSQDSNQPQHF. The V gene is TRBV4-3, the J gene TRBJ1-5; no clear D. This CDR3 spans 13 amino acids. Germline-derived CDR1 and CDR2 are LGHNA and YSLEER. V was cut by 0 bases and J by 1 base, with 1 base left in between.

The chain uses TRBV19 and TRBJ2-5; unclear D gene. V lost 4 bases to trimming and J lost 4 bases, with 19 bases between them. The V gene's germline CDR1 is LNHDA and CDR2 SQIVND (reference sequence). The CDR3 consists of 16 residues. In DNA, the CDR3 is TGTGCCAGTAGTAAATCGGGCGAAACGGTTGGAGAGACCCAGTACTTC. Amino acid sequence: CASSKSGETVGETQYF. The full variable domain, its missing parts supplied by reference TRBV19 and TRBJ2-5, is DGGITQSPKYLFRKEGQNVTLSCEQNLNHDAMYWYRQDPGQGLRLIYYSQIVNDFQKGDIAEGYSVSREKKESFPLTVTSAQKNPTAFYLCASSKSGETVGETQYFGPGTRLLVL.

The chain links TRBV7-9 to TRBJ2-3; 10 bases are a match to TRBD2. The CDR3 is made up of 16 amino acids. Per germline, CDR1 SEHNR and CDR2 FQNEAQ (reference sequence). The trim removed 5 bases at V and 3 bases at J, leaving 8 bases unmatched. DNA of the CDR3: TGTGCCAGCAGCCTAGGACTAGCGGATATTACAGATACGCAGTATTTT. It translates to CASSLGLADITDTQYF.

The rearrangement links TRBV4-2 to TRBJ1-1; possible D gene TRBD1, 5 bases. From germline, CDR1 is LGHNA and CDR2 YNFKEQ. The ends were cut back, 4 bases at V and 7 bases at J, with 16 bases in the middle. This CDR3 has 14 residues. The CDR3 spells CASSLGTQPGEAFF. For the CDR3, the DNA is TGTGCCAGCAGCCTCGGGACTCAACCCGGTGAAGCTTTCTTT.

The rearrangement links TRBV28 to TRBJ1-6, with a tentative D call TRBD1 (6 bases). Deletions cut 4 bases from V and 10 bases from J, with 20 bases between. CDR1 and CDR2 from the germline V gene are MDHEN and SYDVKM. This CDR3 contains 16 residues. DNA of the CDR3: TGTGCCAGCAGTTCCGAACAGGGTGGGTCTTCGTCACCCCTCCACTTT. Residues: CASSSEQGGSSSPLHF. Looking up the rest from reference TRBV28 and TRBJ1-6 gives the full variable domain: DVKVTQSSRYLVKRTGEKVFLECVQDMDHENMFWYRQDPGLGLRLIYFSYDVKMKEKGDIPEGYSVSREKKERFSLILESASTNQTSMYLCASSSEQGGSSSPLHFGNGTRLTVT.

CDR3 in DNA: TGTGCCAGCAGTGGCGGCACAGATACGCAGTATTTT. Translated: CASSGGTDTQYF. The rearrangement joins TRBV7-2 to TRBJ2-3; D gene ambiguous. In germline, CDR1 is SGHTA, CDR2 FQGNSA. The CDR3 sequence is 12 residues long. V lost 6 bases to trimming and J lost 1 base, with 5 bases between them.

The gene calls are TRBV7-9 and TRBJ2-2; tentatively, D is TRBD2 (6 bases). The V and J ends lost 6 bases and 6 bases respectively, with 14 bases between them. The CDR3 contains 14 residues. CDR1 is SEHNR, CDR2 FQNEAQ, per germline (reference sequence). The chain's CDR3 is CASSRSGGAGELFF. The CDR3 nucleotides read TGTGCCAGCAGTAGAAGCGGCGGGGCCGGGGAGCTGTTTTTT.

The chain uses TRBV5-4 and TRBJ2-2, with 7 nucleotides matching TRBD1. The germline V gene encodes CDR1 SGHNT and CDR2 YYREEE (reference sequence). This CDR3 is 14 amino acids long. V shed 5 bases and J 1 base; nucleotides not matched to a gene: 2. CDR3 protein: CASSRTGNTGELFF. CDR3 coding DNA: TGTGCCAGCAGTAGGACAGGGAACACCGGGGAGCTGTTTTTT.

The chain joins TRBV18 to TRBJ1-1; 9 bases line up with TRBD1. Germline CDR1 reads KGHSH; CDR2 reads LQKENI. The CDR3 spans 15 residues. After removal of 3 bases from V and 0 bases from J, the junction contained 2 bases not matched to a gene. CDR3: CASSPGQGMNTEAFF. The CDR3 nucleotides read TGTGCCAGCTCACCGGGACAGGGCATGAACACTGAAGCTTTCTTT.

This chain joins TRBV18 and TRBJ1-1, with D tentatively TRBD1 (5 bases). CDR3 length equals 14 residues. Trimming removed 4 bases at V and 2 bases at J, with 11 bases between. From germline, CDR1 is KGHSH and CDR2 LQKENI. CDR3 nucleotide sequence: TGTGCCAGCTCACGGGACGGGAGCAACACTGAAGCTTTCTTT. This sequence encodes CASSRDGSNTEAFF.

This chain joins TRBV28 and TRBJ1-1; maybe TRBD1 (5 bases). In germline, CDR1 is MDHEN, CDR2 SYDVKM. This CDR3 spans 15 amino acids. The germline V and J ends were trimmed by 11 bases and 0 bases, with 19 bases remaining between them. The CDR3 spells CAASGELFLNTEAFF. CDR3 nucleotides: TGTGCCGCATCGGGGGAGCTCTTCTTGAACACTGAAGCTTTCTTT. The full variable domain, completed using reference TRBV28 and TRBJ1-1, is DVKVTQSSRYLVKRTGEKVFLECVQDMDHENMFWYRQDPGLGLRLIYFSYDVKMKEKGDIPEGYSVSREKKERFSLILESASTNQTSMYLCAASGELFLNTEAFFGQGTRLTVV.

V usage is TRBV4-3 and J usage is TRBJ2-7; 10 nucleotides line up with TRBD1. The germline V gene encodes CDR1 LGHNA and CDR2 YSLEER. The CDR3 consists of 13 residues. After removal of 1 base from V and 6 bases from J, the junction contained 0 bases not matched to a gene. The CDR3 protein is CASSQGDRGEQYF. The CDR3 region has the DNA TGCGCCAGCAGCCAAGGGGACAGGGGCGAGCAGTACTTC.

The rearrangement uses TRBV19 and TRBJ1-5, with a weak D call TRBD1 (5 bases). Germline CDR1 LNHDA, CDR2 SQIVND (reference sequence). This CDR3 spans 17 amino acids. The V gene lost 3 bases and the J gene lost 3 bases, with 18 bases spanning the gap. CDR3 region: CASSISARDGYNQPQHF. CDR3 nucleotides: TGTGCCAGTAGTATCTCAGCCCGGGACGGCTACAATCAGCCCCAGCATTTT.

The CDR3 reads CASSSSGTGRGTEAFF. The CDR3 DNA follows: TGTGCCAGCAGCTCGTCCGGGACAGGGAGGGGCACTGAAGCTTTCTTT. The chain carries TRBV5-6 and TRBJ1-1; 9 bases line up with TRBD1. The CDR3 loop spans 16 amino acids. After removal of 3 bases from V and 4 bases from J, the junction contained 10 bases not matched to a gene. The V gene's germline CDR1 is SGHDT and CDR2 YYEEEE.

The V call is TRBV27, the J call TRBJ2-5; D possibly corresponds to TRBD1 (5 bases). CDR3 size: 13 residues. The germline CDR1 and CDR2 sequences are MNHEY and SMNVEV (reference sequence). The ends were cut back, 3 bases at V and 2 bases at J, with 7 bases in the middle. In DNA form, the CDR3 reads TGTGCCAGCAGTTTTCAGGGTCAAGAGACCCAGTACTTC. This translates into CASSFQGQETQYF.

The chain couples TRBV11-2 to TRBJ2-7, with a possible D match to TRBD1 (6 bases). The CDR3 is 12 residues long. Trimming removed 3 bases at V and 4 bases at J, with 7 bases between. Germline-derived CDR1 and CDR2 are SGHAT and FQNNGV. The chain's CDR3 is CASSFQGYEQYF. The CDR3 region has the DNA TGTGCCAGCAGCTTCCAGGGGTACGAGCAGTACTTC. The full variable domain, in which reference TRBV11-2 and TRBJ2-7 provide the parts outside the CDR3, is EAGVAQSPRYKIIEKRQSVAFWCNPISGHATLYWYQQILGQGPKLLIQFQNNGVVDDSQLPKDRFSAERLKGVDSTLKIQPAKLEDSAVYLCASSFQGYEQYFGPGTRLTVT.

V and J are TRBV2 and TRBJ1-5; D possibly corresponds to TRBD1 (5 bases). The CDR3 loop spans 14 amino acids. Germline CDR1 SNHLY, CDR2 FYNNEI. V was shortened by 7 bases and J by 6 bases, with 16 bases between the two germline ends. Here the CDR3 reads CASTEGRAGQPQHF. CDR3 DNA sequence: TGTGCCAGCACTGAGGGACGGGCGGGTCAGCCCCAGCATTTT.